In this sample, the clone carrying this TCR beta chain turned up many times. This entry comes from a study of T cells in Graves' hyperthyroidism and ophthalmopathy. CDR1 and CDR2 from the germline V gene are SGHTA and FQGNSA. V was clipped by 7 bases and J by 9 bases; unmatched bases: 15. The CDR3 spans 16 residues. Template material for amplifying TCR beta CDR3 regions consisted of RNA transcripts. A first-round RT-PCR of the TCR CDR3 used the HTBI primer set. TCRdb reanalysed the multiplex PCR reads using MiXCR and keeps one entry per CDR3 protein. The sample comprises nearly 750,000 distinct CDR3 sequences, around a third of which are singletons, and about a third rests with the top ten.

Sequencing was performed on blood. The receptor's source is a woman in her thirties or forties with Graves' hyperthyroidism. The rearrangement uses TRBV7-2 and TRBJ1-6; the match to TRBD1 covers 7 bases. CDR3 DNA sequence: TGTGCCAGCACAGTTGATTACAGGGGAGATCGTTCACCCCTCCACTTT. This codes for CASTVDYRGDRSPLHF.